The T cell receptor beta chain under discussion was sequenced for a study of cytomegalovirus exposure and HLA in healthy donors. Study outcomes and limitations: Specificity of a few CMV-associated chains for CMV antigens was verified in vitro. Clusters of TCRs from the first cohort tended to co-occur in the 120 or so validation repertoires (as a later analysis found).

Method: immunoSEQ multiplex PCR; TCRdb's copy keeps in-frame clones and lacks some. The sample has roughly 59,000 clones, more than 85% seen once; the top ten hold around 7%. Notes on this clone: Its antigen remains unknown.

Germline V gene data show CDR1 as LGHNA and CDR2 as YSLEER. The CDR3 is 16 residues long. V lost 2 bases and J lost 3, with 16 bases in between. The sample comprised PBMCs. The chain combines TRBV4-3 with TRBJ1-2; perhaps TRBD1 as D (5 bases). This receptor was taken from a woman aged 18-35 years in good health and CMV-seropositive. The CDR3 spells CASSQQPGVYDYGYTF. CDR3 nucleotides: TGCGCCAGCAGCCAACAACCGGGGGTATATGACTATGGCTACACCTTC.